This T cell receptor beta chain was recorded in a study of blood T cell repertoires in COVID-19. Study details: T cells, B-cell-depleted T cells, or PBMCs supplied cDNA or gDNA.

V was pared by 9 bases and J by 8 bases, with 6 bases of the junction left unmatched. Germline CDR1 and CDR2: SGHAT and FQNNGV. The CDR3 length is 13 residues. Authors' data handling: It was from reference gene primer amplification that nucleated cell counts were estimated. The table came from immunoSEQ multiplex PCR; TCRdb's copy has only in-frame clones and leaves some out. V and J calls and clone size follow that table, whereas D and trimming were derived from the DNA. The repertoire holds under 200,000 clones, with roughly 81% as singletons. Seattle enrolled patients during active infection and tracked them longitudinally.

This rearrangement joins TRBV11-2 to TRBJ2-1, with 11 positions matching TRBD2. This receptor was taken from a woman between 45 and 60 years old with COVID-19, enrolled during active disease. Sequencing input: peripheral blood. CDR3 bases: TGTGCCAGTACACTAGCGGGGGACGATGAGCAGTTCTTC. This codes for CASTLAGDDEQFF.